In this sample, the clone carrying this T cell receptor (beta chain) turned up many times. This sample stems from a study of T-cell reconstitution after alpha-beta-depleted transplantation in children. TCRbeta library construction was performed incorporating unique molecular identifiers. TCRdb reprocessed the PCR reads via MiXCR and lists one record per CDR3 protein. In the table there are more than 150,000 distinct CDR3 sequences, around 7% of which are singletons. Trimming took off 1 base at V and 2 bases at J, with 5 bases between the two ends. The V gene's germline CDR1 is GTSNPN and CDR2 SVGIG (reference sequence). This CDR3 spans 12 amino acids.

This receptor was identified in a human donor who donated a stem cell graft to a child with Wiskott-Aldrich syndrome. Sequencing was performed on PBMCs from the stem cell graft donor, taken from the stem cell graft. V gene TRBV30 combines with J gene TRBJ2-5, with D hard to call. The CDR3 DNA follows: TGTGCCTGGAGTGAGGGTCAAGAGACCCAGTACTTC. This sequence encodes CAWSEGQETQYF. Combining the CDR3 with reference TRBV30 and TRBJ2-5 gives the whole variable domain SQTIHQWPATLVQPVGSPLSLECTVEGTSNPNLYWYRQAAGRGLQLLFYSVGIGQISSEVPQNLSASRPQDRQFILSSKKLLLSDSGFYLCAWSEGQETQYFGPGTRLLVL.